This T cell receptor (beta chain) was sequenced in a study of blood T cell repertoires in COVID-19. Study-level background: Acute-phase and convalescent COVID-19 samples originated in the United States, Italy and Spain. The analysed material was cDNA or gDNA that came from T cells, B-cell-depleted T cells, or PBMCs.

The germline V gene encodes CDR1 KGHDR and CDR2 SFDVKD. The CDR3 consists of 15 residues. V shed 5 bases and J 8 bases; nucleotides not matched to a gene: 11. The protocol was immunoSEQ multiplex PCR, while the TCRdb copy is restricted to in-frame clones and leaves out a portion. The data contain around 130,000 clones, approximately 82% of them singletons. The V gene is TRBV24-1, the J gene TRBJ2-1, with 7 nucleotides matching TRBD1. The TCR was taken from a middle-aged man with active or convalescent COVID-19. The sample was peripheral blood. This CDR3 reads CATSVGGRKGDEQFF. In nucleotides, the CDR3 is TGTGCCACCAGTGTAGGGGGCCGGAAGGGCGATGAGCAGTTCTTC.